This passage covers 24 T cell receptor beta chains from one sample sequenced in a study of Ad26.COV2.S vaccination and SARS-CoV-2 variants. Produced via immunoSEQ multiplex PCR; TCRdb's table is partial and in-frame only. The repertoire holds roughly 420,000 clones, roughly 89% seen once, with 2.5% to 3% in the top ten. This sample's treatment: some 20 received Ad26.COV2.S at low or high dose, single or two shots; roughly five received placebo; per-sample allocation not given. Each sample was drawn 63 days after the first injection (of vaccine or placebo). The source material was peripheral blood, sampled in a trial of Ad26.COV2.S vaccine versus placebo. These receptors were collected from a person aged 18-65 years who received the Ad26.COV2.S COVID-19 vaccine or a placebo.

The chain joins TRBV19 to TRBJ2-3, with TRBD2 as a possible D gene (6 bases). Trimming shortened V by 9 bases and J by 2 bases, and 21 bases separated the two germline ends. Germline CDR1 LNHDA, CDR2 SQIVND (reference sequence). CDR3 length: 16 amino acids. CDR3 region: CASTNGGKELTDTQYF. The CDR3 nucleotides are TGTGCCAGCACCAACGGAGGGAAGGAACTCACAGATACGCAGTATTTT.

V is TRBV4-3 and J is TRBJ2-3, with 7 bases lining up with TRBD1. This CDR3 spans 16 amino acids. The V segment lost 1 base and the J segment 2 bases; nucleotides outside the gene matches: 6. Looked up from germline, CDR1 is LGHNA and CDR2 is YSLEER. The CDR3 DNA reads TGCGCCAGCAGCCAAGTTTTCGGACAGGACACAGATACGCAGTATTTT. Amino acids: CASSQVFGQDTDTQYF.

V gene TRBV6-5 combines with J gene TRBJ1-1; TRBD1 might be the D (6 bases). Germline V CDR1 and CDR2: MNHEY, SVGAGI. Trimming pared 7 bases from V and 6 bases from J, leaving 15 bases between. CDR3 length: 13 amino acids. DNA for the CDR3: TGTGCCAGCAACACACCCGGACAGCCTGAAGCTTTCTTT. It specifies CASNTPGQPEAFF.

The chain joins TRBV25-1 to TRBJ2-5; 9 bases agree with TRBD1. The junction had 12 bases not matched to a gene; V was cut back by 6 bases and J by 4 bases. The CDR3 is 16 amino acids. Germline V gene data show CDR1 as MGHDK and CDR2 as SYGVNS. CDR3 nucleotide sequence: TGTGCCAGCAGGTGGGACAGGGTAGGGGGATCAGAGACCCAGTACTTC. Residues: CASRWDRVGGSETQYF.

The chain uses TRBV4-3 and TRBJ1-4; D perhaps matches TRBD1 (6 bases). CDR3 length equals 16 residues. V was shortened by 3 bases and J by 4 bases, with 15 bases between the two germline ends. From germline, CDR1 is LGHNA and CDR2 YSLEER. The CDR3 sequence: CASSHLTGSGNEKLFF. For the CDR3, the DNA is TGCGCCAGCAGCCACTTAACAGGGTCCGGTAATGAAAAACTGTTTTTT.

The rearrangement joins TRBV29-1 to TRBJ2-5; D might be TRBD1 or TRBD2, each matching 5 bases. Trimming took off 3 bases at V and 4 bases at J, with 9 bases between the two ends. CDR1 SQVTM and CDR2 ANQGSEA come from the germline V gene. The CDR3 is 12 amino acids. CDR3 bases: TGCAGCGTTGAGGGGGATCGAGAGACCCAGTACTTC. This gives the protein CSVEGDRETQYF.

In its sample, this clone was seen once. The gene calls are TRBV10-3 and TRBJ2-2; D not resolved. Germline V gene data show CDR1 as ENHRY and CDR2 as SYGVKD. The germline V and J ends were trimmed by 7 bases and 7 bases, with 13 bases remaining between them. This CDR3 is 13 amino acids long. The CDR3 loop reads CAITEGRSGELFF. The CDR3 region has the DNA TGTGCCATCACTGAAGGGCGGAGCGGGGAGCTGTTTTTT.

The CDR3 coding sequence is TGCAGCGTTGCAGACAGTTATGGCTACACCTTC. Protein: CSVADSYGYTF. V usage is TRBV29-1 and J usage is TRBJ1-2, with D possibly TRBD1 on 5 matching bases. V lost 4 bases, J lost 5 bases, and 8 bases lay in between. The V gene's germline CDR1 is SQVTM and CDR2 ANQGSEA. This CDR3 comprises 11 residues.

The chain has TRBV13 and TRBJ2-6; D not certain. CDR3 length: 16 amino acids. Between the trimmed V and J ends, which lost 5 bases and 0 bases, there was a span of 11 bases. CDR1 and CDR2 from the germline V gene are PRHDT and FYEKMQ (reference sequence). Here the CDR3 reads CASSQRLGSGANVLTF. The CDR3 DNA reads as TGTGCCAGCAGCCAAAGGCTTGGCTCTGGGGCCAACGTCCTGACTTTC. The full variable domain, in which reference TRBV13 and TRBJ2-6 provide the parts outside the CDR3, is AAGVIQSPRHLIKEKRETATLKCYPIPRHDTVYWYQQGPGQDPQFLISFYEKMQSDKGSIPDRFSAQQFSDYHSELNMSSLELGDSALYFCASSQRLGSGANVLTFGAGSRLTVL.

CDR3 nucleotide sequence: TGTGCCAGCAGCCCTAGCGGGCAGGGCGGAGAGACCCAGTACTTC. It encodes CASSPSGQGGETQYF. The chain is built from TRBV11-3 and TRBJ2-5, with 8 nucleotides matching TRBD2. CDR3 length equals 15 residues. Trimming cost V 5 bases and J 4 bases; bases outside gene matches: 9. Germline loops: CDR1 SGHNT, CDR2 YENEEA.

The chain couples TRBV2 to TRBJ1-3; D gene uncertain. Trimming took off 7 bases at V and 0 bases at J, with 4 bases between the two ends. The germline CDR1 and CDR2 sequences are SNHLY and FYNNEI. The CDR3 length is 12 residues. This CDR3 reads CASISSGNTIYF. CDR3 bases: TGTGCCAGCATTAGCTCTGGAAACACCATATATTTT.

This chain connects TRBV7-2 to TRBJ1-2; tentatively, D is TRBD1 (5 bases). CDR1 and CDR2 from the germline V gene are SGHTA and FQGNSA. This CDR3 is built from 16 residues. Trimming took off 5 bases at V and 0 bases at J, with 16 bases between the two ends. DNA of the CDR3: TGTGCCAGCAGCAGAGTGGGGACGGGAGCTAACTATGGCTACACCTTC. Protein product: CASSRVGTGANYGYTF. Looking up the rest from reference TRBV7-2 and TRBJ1-2 gives the full variable domain: GAGVSQSPSNKVTEKGKDVELRCDPISGHTALYWYRQSLGQGLEFLIYFQGNSAPDKSGLPSDRFSAERTGGSVSTLTIQRTQQEDSAVYLCASSRVGTGANYGYTFGSGTRLTVV.

The rearrangement uses TRBV5-1 and TRBJ2-3, with D tentatively TRBD2 (7 bases). Germline values: CDR1 SGHRS, CDR2 YFSETQ. The CDR3 has 14 amino acids. Trimming removed 5 bases at V and 2 bases at J, with 12 bases between. The DNA for the CDR3 is TGCGCCAGCAGTCGGGGGGCCCTCACAGATACGCAGTATTTT. This codes for CASSRGALTDTQYF.

V gene TRBV3-1 (or the pseudogene TRBV3-2) combines with J gene TRBJ1-2, with 8 bases matching TRBD1. The CDR3 has 14 amino acids. Trimming cost V 3 bases and J 8 bases; bases outside gene matches: 8. Germline CDR1 reads LGHDT; CDR2 reads YNNKEL (reference sequence). This CDR3 reads CASSQTGANPGYTF. The CDR3 nucleotides are TGTGCCAGCAGCCAGACAGGGGCGAACCCAGGCTACACCTTC.

The genes are TRBV2 and TRBJ2-7, with 15 positions matching TRBD2. The V and J ends lost 7 bases and 0 bases, in that order; junction bases with no gene match: 7. The CDR3 loop spans 17 amino acids. Germline V gives CDR1 SNHLY, CDR2 FYNNEI. The CDR3 here is CASIQGLAGGTSYEQYF. CDR3 nucleotides: TGTGCCAGCATCCAGGGACTAGCGGGGGGTACCTCCTACGAGCAGTACTTC.

The chain uses TRBV7-2 and TRBJ1-1, with D uncertain. The CDR3 extends over 15 amino acids. Germline CDR1 reads SGHTA; CDR2 reads FQGNSA. Trimming took off 7 bases at V and 0 bases at J, with 15 bases between the two ends. The CDR3 DNA follows: TGTGCCAGCATCGACGGTTACAACTTGAACACTGAAGCTTTCTTT. This codes for CASIDGYNLNTEAFF. Full variable domain (outside the CDR3, taken from reference TRBV7-2 and TRBJ1-1): GAGVSQSPSNKVTEKGKDVELRCDPISGHTALYWYRQSLGQGLEFLIYFQGNSAPDKSGLPSDRFSAERTGGSVSTLTIQRTQQEDSAVYLCASIDGYNLNTEAFFGQGTRLTVV.

The V call is TRBV7-9, the J call TRBJ2-7; 9 bases match TRBD1. Germline-derived CDR1 and CDR2 are SEHNR and FQNEAQ (reference sequence). CDR3 size: 17 residues. J gave up 2 bases and V 5 bases, and 13 bases lay outside the gene matches. CDR3 loop: CASSPLGGDREAYEQYF. CDR3 nucleotides: TGTGCCAGCAGCCCTTTAGGGGGGGACAGGGAGGCCTACGAGCAGTACTTC.

In nucleotides, the CDR3 is TGTGCCAGTAGTTTGATTAATGAAAAACTGTTTTTT. Translation gives CASSLINEKLFF. The V call is TRBV19, the J call TRBJ1-4; no clear D gene. This CDR3 contains 12 residues. Germline lookup yields CDR1 LNHDA and CDR2 SQIVND (reference sequence). The germline V and J ends were trimmed by 5 bases and 4 bases, with 5 bases remaining between them. Using reference TRBV19 and TRBJ1-4 for the parts outside the CDR3, the full variable domain is DGGITQSPKYLFRKEGQNVTLSCEQNLNHDAMYWYRQDPGQGLRLIYYSQIVNDFQKGDIAEGYSVSREKKESFPLTVTSAQKNPTAFYLCASSLINEKLFFGSGTQLSVL.

CDR3: CASSLTGDEQYV. CDR3 DNA: TGTGCCAGCAGCTTAACAGGGGACGAGCAGTACGTC. The chain carries TRBV11-1 and TRBJ2-7; 7 nucleotides agree with TRBD1. CDR3 length: 12 residues. The germline CDR1 and CDR2 sequences are SGHAT and FQDESV (reference sequence). Trimming removed 2 bases from V and 5 bases from J; junction bases left unmatched: 0.

The chain recombines TRBV7-9 with TRBJ1-3, with 7 bases that match TRBD1. Germline CDR1 is SEHNR and CDR2 is FQNEAQ (reference sequence). Trimming cost V 5 bases and J 0 bases; bases outside gene matches: 10. The CDR3 contains 17 residues. The CDR3 region has the DNA TGTGCCAGCAGCCTTAAACCGGGACAGAGCTCTGGAAACACCATATATTTT. Its translation: CASSLKPGQSSGNTIYF.

The chain has TRBV6-5 and TRBJ1-1, with D possibly matching TRBD1 (5 bases). Germline lookup yields CDR1 MNHEY and CDR2 SVGAGI. There are 11 residues in the CDR3. With 2 bases removed from V and 7 bases from J, the gap between germline ends came to 5 bases. This CDR3 is CASSYRGEAFF. In nucleotides, the CDR3 is TGTGCCAGCAGTTACAGGGGTGAAGCTTTCTTT.

The chain has TRBV5-1 and TRBJ1-1, with 8 bases that match TRBD1. CDR1 and CDR2 (germline): SGHRS, YFSETQ. V lost 0 bases, J lost 1 base, and 2 bases stayed unmatched. There are 15 residues in the CDR3. CDR3 coding DNA: TGCGCCAGCAGCTTGGGCGACAGGGGGAACACTGAAGCTTTCTTT. Translated, it gives CASSLGDRGNTEAFF.

The rearrangement joins TRBV6-6 to TRBJ2-7, with a possible D match to TRBD2 (6 bases). The ends were cut back, 6 bases at V and 6 bases at J, with 18 bases in the middle. The CDR3 consists of 14 residues. Germline V CDR1 and CDR2: MNHNY, SVGAGI (reference sequence). The CDR3 protein is CASSPAGGASEQYV. CDR3 bases: TGTGCCAGCAGCCCCGCGGGCGGGGCGAGCGAGCAGTACGTC.

This clone turned up a few times. CDR3 amino acids: CASSLVGRANEQFF. DNA of the CDR3: TGTGCCAGCAGTTTAGTTGGTAGGGCCAATGAGCAGTTCTTC. This chain connects TRBV27 to TRBJ2-1; D is undetermined. CDR1 MNHEY and CDR2 SMNVEV come from the germline V gene (reference sequence). V dropped 2 bases and J dropped 6 bases, with 11 bases sitting between them. CDR3 length equals 14 residues.